These 30 T cell receptor beta chains came from one sample sequenced in a study of molecular identifiers for immune sequencing clone quantification. TCRdb fed the PCR reads into MiXCR, producing one record per CDR3 protein. Among hundreds of thousands of distinct CDR3 sequences listed, over 25% were seen once. Sequenced sample: naive CD8+ T cells from blood, with Jurkat cell RNA spiked in. Documented subset: FACS-sorted CD8+CD4-CCR7+CD45RA+ naive T cells. The receptors were gathered from a human donor in good health. Some libraries in this study had Jurkat cell RNA spiked in.

This clonotype was seen only a few times. The CDR3 region is CASSFGGRLQETQYF. The CDR3 region has the DNA TGTGCCAGCAGTTTCGGCGGGAGGCTCCAAGAGACCCAGTACTTC. The V gene is TRBV28, the J gene TRBJ2-5; 8 nucleotides match TRBD2. J lost 1 base, V lost 3 bases, and 4 bases had no gene match. The CDR3 loop spans 15 amino acids. CDR1 is MDHEN, CDR2 SYDVKM, per germline.

In this sample, this clonotype turned up a few times. This chain joins TRBV7-9 and TRBJ1-2, with 7 positions matching TRBD1. Looked up from germline, CDR1 is SEHNR and CDR2 is FQNEAQ (reference sequence). The length of the CDR3 is 15 residues. With 5 bases clipped from V and 2 bases from J, the junction kept 8 bases outside the gene matches. The DNA for the CDR3 is TGTGCCAGCAGCGGAGGGACAGCGGAAAACTATGGCTACACCTTC. This sequence encodes CASSGGTAENYGYTF.

For this clonotype: One base away lies a much larger clone, so this may be a sequencing read error. The chain has TRBV6-2 or TRBV6-3 and TRBJ1-1, with TRBD1 matching 8 bases. Per the germline V gene, CDR1 is MNHEY and CDR2 is SVGEGT. This CDR3 region has 14 residues. Trimming took 11 bases from V and 3 from J; bases not matched to a gene: 11. The CDR3 region is CACTEGQVYTEAFF. CDR3 DNA: TGTGCCTGCACTGAGGGACAGGTGTACACTGAAGCTTTCTTT.

This clonotype was detected a few times. This chain joins TRBV4-3 and TRBJ2-1; 9 bases agree with TRBD2. This CDR3 has 18 amino acids. V was pared by 0 bases and J by 8 bases, with 14 bases of the junction left unmatched. CDR1 is LGHNA, CDR2 YSLEER, per germline. CDR3 residues: CASSQEARGGALVHEQFF. CDR3 in DNA: TGCGCCAGCAGCCAAGAGGCGCGCGGGGGGGCCTTAGTGCATGAGCAGTTCTTC.

On this clonotype: This may arise from a read error, as a much more abundant clone is one base away. The chain employs TRBV27 and TRBJ1-1; no clear D. The germline CDR1 and CDR2 sequences are MNHEY and SMNVEV (reference sequence). The length of the CDR3 is 15 residues. The V end was cut by 6 bases, the J end by 5 bases, with 19 bases between. The CDR3 sequence is CASSRAQEGRTEAFF. The DNA for the CDR3 is TGTGCCAGCAGCCGTGCCCAGGAAGGGCGGACTGAAGCTTTCTTT.

This clonotype occurred a few times. An end of the junction does not agree with germline; a read error may underlie this. The J gene is TRBJ2-7, the V gene TRBV7-9; maybe TRBD2 (5 bases). This CDR3 spans 15 amino acids. Germline V lookup: CDR1 SEHNR, CDR2 FQNEAQ (reference sequence). The CDR3 DNA is TGTGCCAGCTGCTTAGGCAGTTTATCGGGGTACGAGCAGTACTTC. This gives the protein CASCLGSLSGYEQYF.

The chain combines TRBV7-9 with TRBJ2-3, with 16 positions matching TRBD2. The V segment lost 5 bases and the J segment 2 bases; nucleotides outside the gene matches: 7. The V gene's germline CDR1 is SEHNR and CDR2 FQNEAQ (reference sequence). The CDR3 covers 18 residues. The CDR3 region is CASSTGGTSGGATDTQYF. The DNA of the CDR3 is TGTGCCAGCAGCACTGGCGGGACTAGCGGGGGGGCCACAGATACGCAGTATTTT. Full variable domain (outside the CDR3, taken from reference TRBV7-9 and TRBJ2-3): DTGVSQNPRHKITKRGQNVTFRCDPISEHNRLYWYRQTLGQGPEFLTYFQNEAQLEKSRLLSDRFSAERPKGSFSTLEIQRTEQGDSAMYLCASSTGGTSGGATDTQYFGPGTRLTVL.

Turning to this clonotype: An end of the junction does not agree with germline; a read error may underlie this. The V gene is TRBV7-2, the J gene TRBJ2-7, with D perhaps matching TRBD1 or TRBD2 (6 bases each). CDR3 length: 15 residues. Germline V gene sequence: CDR1 SGHTA, CDR2 FQGNSA. CDR3 nucleotides: TGTGCCAGCATCGGGCTTGAACGGGGGACACTCGAGCGGTACTTC. It yields the protein CASIGLERGTLERYF.

This clonotype was seen repeatedly, ten times or more. V and J are TRBV10-3 and TRBJ1-1, with D perhaps TRBD1 (6 bases). V was pared by 7 bases and J by 1 base, with 10 bases between. Germline assignment: CDR1 ENHRY and CDR2 SYGVKD. The CDR3 is 13 residues long. DNA of the CDR3: TGTGCCATCACGGACAGATCGAACACTGAAGCTTTCTTT. This sequence encodes CAITDRSNTEAFF.

V gene TRBV29-1 combines with J gene TRBJ2-1, with D possibly being TRBD1 or TRBD2 (6 bases each). V lost 6 bases, J lost 6 bases, and 15 bases lay in between. Germline V lookup: CDR1 SQVTM, CDR2 ANQGSEA. The CDR3 runs 13 residues. CDR3 nucleotide sequence: TGCAGCGTCCGCGGGGACACCTGCAATGAGCAGTTCTTC. Residues: CSVRGDTCNEQFF.

With respect to this clonotype: One base away lies a much larger clone, so this may be a sequencing read error. The CDR3 bases are TGTGCCAGCAGTCTCCTCTCCACGTTAGCGGGAGGCTACGAGCAGTACTTC. Its translation is CASSLLSTLAGGYEQYF. This chain links TRBV6-5 with TRBJ2-7, with 10 bases identical to TRBD2. The germline V gene has CDR1 MNHEY and CDR2 SVGAGI. The CDR3 has 17 residues. After removal of 5 bases from V and 3 bases from J, the junction contained 13 bases not matched to a gene.

This clonotype was seen a few times. The chain carries TRBV6-5 and TRBJ2-3; D remains unclear. In germline, CDR1 is MNHEY, CDR2 SVGAGI. V was clipped by 0 bases and J by 0 bases, with 13 bases between them. This CDR3 has 17 amino acids. The CDR3 bases are TGTGCCAGCAGTTACTCATTAGGCGGTCTGAGCACAGATACGCAGTATTTT. This encodes CASSYSLGGLSTDTQYF.

Ten or more counts support this clonotype. This rearrangement joins TRBV10-2 to TRBJ2-6; D possibly corresponds to TRBD2 (6 bases). V lost 6 bases and J lost 3, with 9 bases in between. Germline CDR1 is WSHSY and CDR2 is SAAADI. This CDR3 comprises 14 residues. CDR3 DNA sequence: TGCGCCAGCAGGGAGGGCGGTGGGGCCAACGTCCTGACTTTC. It codes for CASREGGGANVLTF.

This chain connects TRBV12-3 or TRBV12-4 to TRBJ1-5, with D perhaps TRBD1 (5 bases). Trimming stripped 1 base from V and 0 bases from J, with 7 bases between. The CDR3 sequence is 15 residues long. The chain's CDR3 is CASSLGGDSNQPQHF. Here the CDR3 DNA reads TGTGCCAGCAGTTTAGGGGGGGATAGCAATCAGCCCCAGCATTTT.

There are many counts of this clonotype. Here the CDR3 reads CASSQDTGTAYQETQYF. The CDR3 DNA follows: TGTGCCAGCAGCCAAGATACCGGGACAGCCTACCAAGAGACCCAGTACTTC. The chain has TRBV3-1 and TRBJ2-5, with 7 bases that match TRBD1. The CDR3 covers 17 residues. CDR1 LGHDT and CDR2 YNNKEL come from the germline V gene (reference sequence). The V gene end was trimmed by 0 bases and the J gene end by 0 bases; junction bases not matched to a gene: 7.

This chain uses TRBV14 with TRBJ2-1; 11 positions match TRBD2. CDR1 SGHDN and CDR2 FVKESK come from the germline V gene. V shed 2 bases, J shed 10 bases, and the junction held 4 bases outside the gene matches. The CDR3 length is 14 residues. CDR3 in amino acids: CASSQRTSGREQFF. The CDR3 region has the DNA TGTGCCAGCAGCCAACGGACTAGCGGGCGAGAGCAGTTCTTC.

The J gene is TRBJ2-7, the V gene TRBV20-1; D is undetermined. The V end was cut by 0 bases, the J end by 6 bases, with 9 bases between. The CDR3 contains 12 residues. Germline CDR1 reads DFQATT; CDR2 reads SNEGSKA (reference sequence). The CDR3 loop reads CSARDAPAEQYV. The DNA for the CDR3 is TGCAGTGCTAGAGATGCACCCGCCGAGCAGTACGTC.

Concerning this clonotype: This may arise from a read error, as a much more abundant clone is one base away. The V call is TRBV24-1, the J call TRBJ2-3, with D hard to call. This CDR3 has 12 amino acids. V was pared by 0 bases and J by 10 bases, with 7 bases between. Germline V lookup: CDR1 KGHDR, CDR2 SFDVKD. The CDR3 DNA follows: TGTGCCACCAGTGATTTGGAAGCGTCGCAGTATTTT. Its protein product is CATSDLEASQYF.

This clonotype turned up a few times. The rearrangement uses TRBV15 and TRBJ1-5, with TRBD1 as a possible D gene (5 bases). V was clipped by 5 bases and J by 2 bases, with 10 bases between them. Germline V gives CDR1 LNHNV, CDR2 YYDKDF (reference sequence). This CDR3 has 14 amino acids. Here the CDR3 reads CATSGRDGNQPQHF. CDR3 nucleotide sequence: TGTGCCACCAGCGGACGGGACGGCAATCAGCCCCAGCATTTT.

At least ten counts were recorded for this clonotype. The chain carries TRBV7-9 and TRBJ1-5; 8 nucleotides match TRBD1. Germline V lookup: CDR1 SEHNR, CDR2 FQNEAQ (reference sequence). With V trimmed by 2 bases and J by 5 bases, 2 bases remained unmatched. CDR3 length: 14 residues. DNA of the CDR3: TGTGCCAGCAGCTTATCAGGGGGCGATCAGCCCCAGCATTTT. The encoded protein is CASSLSGGDQPQHF.

This clonotype was picked up many times. J is TRBJ2-1 and V is TRBV28; D is unclear. The CDR3 loop spans 10 amino acids. Germline V gene data show CDR1 as MDHEN and CDR2 as SYDVKM. With 3 bases removed from V and 8 bases from J, the gap between germline ends came to 2 bases. The CDR3 reads CASSFDEQFF. CDR3 nucleotide sequence: TGTGCCAGCAGTTTCGATGAGCAGTTCTTC.

The table lists this clonotype with many counts. This chain uses TRBV6-5 with TRBJ2-1; D may be TRBD1 (6 bases). Germline-derived CDR1 and CDR2 are MNHEY and SVGAGI. The CDR3 is 13 residues long. V dropped 2 bases and J dropped 7 bases, with 9 bases sitting between them. CDR3 amino acids: CASSYQQGNEQFF. The CDR3 coding sequence is TGTGCCAGCAGTTACCAACAGGGTAATGAGCAGTTCTTC.

A few counts support this clonotype. The gene calls are TRBV7-2 and TRBJ2-1; no definite D call. There are 13 residues in the CDR3. CDR1 is SGHTA, CDR2 FQGNSA, per germline. V lost 8 bases and J lost 6, with 14 bases in between. The CDR3, as DNA: TGTGCCAGCCAGTCACTTAATGGCAATGAGCAGTTCTTC. The encoded protein is CASQSLNGNEQFF. The full variable domain, its missing parts supplied by reference TRBV7-2 and TRBJ2-1, is GAGVSQSPSNKVTEKGKDVELRCDPISGHTALYWYRQSLGQGLEFLIYFQGNSAPDKSGLPSDRFSAERTGGSVSTLTIQRTQQEDSAVYLCASQSLNGNEQFFGPGTRLTVL.

This chain joins TRBV12-3 or TRBV12-4 and TRBJ1-4; no firm D call. The CDR3 is 13 amino acids. V dropped 5 bases and J dropped 8 bases, with 12 bases sitting between them. The CDR3 nucleotides read TGTGCCAGCAGTGAGGGAGGATGGGAAAAACTGTTTTTT. Translation: CASSEGGWEKLFF.

The V gene is TRBV5-1, the J gene TRBJ2-7; perhaps TRBD1 as D (6 bases). Germline values: CDR1 SGHRS, CDR2 YFSETQ. This CDR3 is 14 amino acids long. Trimming removed 0 bases from V and 3 bases from J, with 10 bases in between. CDR3 residues: CASSLGDMGYEQYF. Here the CDR3 DNA reads TGCGCCAGCAGCTTGGGGGACATGGGCTACGAGCAGTACTTC.

In this sample, this clonotype turned up many times. This chain connects TRBV7-9 to TRBJ1-1; the D is unclear. Trimming removed 0 bases from V and 1 base from J, with 6 bases in between. From germline, CDR1 is SEHNR and CDR2 FQNEAQ (reference sequence). The CDR3 loop spans 14 amino acids. The CDR3 sequence is CASSLAPANTEAFF. CDR3 bases: TGTGCCAGCAGCTTAGCTCCGGCGAACACTGAAGCTTTCTTT.

This clonotype was seen a few times. The chain uses TRBV4-1 and TRBJ2-7, with 7 bases matching TRBD1. The CDR3 sequence is 17 residues long. Germline V gene lookup returns CDR1 MGHRA and CDR2 YSYEKL. J gave up 1 base and V 5 bases, and 14 bases lay outside the gene matches. The CDR3 sequence is CASSRIAGQAGSYEQYF. CDR3 nucleotides: TGCGCCAGCAGCAGAATCGCCGGACAGGCTGGATCCTACGAGCAGTACTTC.

This clonotype appeared a few times. The chain recombines TRBV12-3 or TRBV12-4 with TRBJ2-7; TRBD2 might be the D (7 bases). V lost 3 bases and J lost 5, with 17 bases in between. The CDR3 runs 15 residues. Here the CDR3 DNA reads TGTGCCAGCAGTTTCGTCTGGGGGGGCAATGACGAGCAGTACTTC. Protein: CASSFVWGGNDEQYF.

This clonotype appeared a single time. The CDR3 end shows no conserved phenylalanine or tryptophan, and so a read error is likely. The chain combines TRBV2 with TRBJ2-7; possibly TRBD2 for D (6 bases). There are 13 residues in the CDR3. The germline gives CDR1 SNHLY, CDR2 FYNNEI. The V gene lost 8 bases and the J gene lost 3 bases, with 14 bases spanning the gap. The CDR3, as DNA: TGTGCCAGCTCCGGGACTGCGGTCTACGAGCAGTACCTC. Translated: CASSGTAVYEQYL.

The chain combines TRBV19 with TRBJ2-1; no clear D. Germline CDR1 is LNHDA and CDR2 is SQIVND (reference sequence). The CDR3 totals 13 residues. Trimming removed 1 base from V and 2 bases from J, with 3 bases in between. CDR3 coding DNA: TGTGCCAGTAGTATAGTCCCCTACAATGAGCAGTTCTTC. This codes for CASSIVPYNEQFF.